Following are 5 T cell receptor beta chains from one sample sequenced in a study of shared clonotypes between healthy human individuals. Sequencing was performed with immunoSEQ multiplex PCR; in TCRdb, only in-frame clones are kept and a portion is missing. This sample yields millions of clones, of which approximately 93% are seen a single time; about 0.37% belongs to the top ten. Sequenced: naive CD4+ T cells from PBMCs. Subset specified: CD45RA+ positively selected. These receptors originate from a man younger than 35 in good health. Some clones in this sample may be carry-over from other donors' samples.

This chain joins TRBV7-2 and TRBJ2-7; D is possibly TRBD2 (6 bases). Germline loops: CDR1 SGHTA, CDR2 FQGNSA. The CDR3 consists of 15 residues. V dropped 5 bases and J dropped 0 bases, with 14 bases sitting between them. The CDR3 DNA follows: TGTGCCAGCAGCAAAAGTGCGGGGTTCTCCTACGAGCAGTACTTC. Amino acids: CASSKSAGFSYEQYF.

This clone was picked up one time. The chain links TRBV5-5 to TRBJ2-2; TRBD1 matches 7 bases. The germline V gene encodes CDR1 SGHKS and CDR2 YYEKEE (reference sequence). V trimming: 5 bases; J trimming: 0 bases; junction bases outside the gene matches: 7. The CDR3 has 16 residues. CDR3 coding DNA: TGTGCCAGCAGGGGGACAGCCTCCGCGAACACCGGGGAGCTGTTTTTT. Translating it yields CASRGTASANTGELFF.

Of note for this clone: Other DNA sequences in the sample encode the same CDR3. The V gene is TRBV9, the J gene TRBJ2-7; D remains unclear. With 0 bases removed from V and 0 bases from J, the gap between germline ends came to 10 bases. Germline V gene lookup returns CDR1 SGDLS and CDR2 YYNGEE. This CDR3 region has 15 residues. The CDR3 DNA reads as TGTGCCAGCAGCGTAGGGCCAGTGAGCTCCTACGAGCAGTACTTC. Its protein is CASSVGPVSSYEQYF. The full variable domain, its missing parts supplied by reference TRBV9 and TRBJ2-7, is DSGVTQTPKHLITATGQRVTLRCSPRSGDLSVYWYQQSLDQGLQFLIQYYNGEERAKGNILERFSAQQFPDLHSELNLSSLELGDSALYFCASSVGPVSSYEQYFGPGTRLTVT.

This chain uses TRBV7-9 with TRBJ2-1; no firm D call. The length of the CDR3 is 13 residues. Germline assignment: CDR1 SEHNR and CDR2 FQNEAQ (reference sequence). Trimming cost V 2 bases and J 15 bases, with 17 bases left between them. This CDR3 reads CASSLHGLPVGFF. CDR3 sequence (DNA): TGTGCCAGCAGCTTACACGGGCTACCTGTCGGGTTCTTC.

The chain carries TRBV19 and TRBJ2-7; no firm D call. The CDR3 consists of 14 residues. Germline V gives CDR1 LNHDA, CDR2 SQIVND (reference sequence). The V end was cut by 6 bases, the J end by 2 bases, with 14 bases between. This CDR3 reads CASSEANGPYEQYF. The CDR3 DNA reads TGTGCCAGTAGCGAGGCCAATGGGCCCTACGAGCAGTACTTC. Full variable domain (missing parts from reference TRBV19 and TRBJ2-7): DGGITQSPKYLFRKEGQNVTLSCEQNLNHDAMYWYRQDPGQGLRLIYYSQIVNDFQKGDIAEGYSVSREKKESFPLTVTSAQKNPTAFYLCASSEANGPYEQYFGPGTRLTVT.